This is a list of T cell receptor beta chains from one sample in a study of cytomegalovirus exposure and HLA in healthy donors. The method was immunoSEQ multiplex PCR; TCRdb's version includes in-frame clones alone and lacks a portion of them. The table includes some 160,000 clones, roughly 88% detected once. The sample taken for sequencing was PBMCs. Receptor source: a middle-aged man in good health and CMV-seropositive. Each CDR3 is given with its conserved first and last residue. D genes are given only for firm matches. Size values are once, few and many counts, or a class for expanded clones, and some rows have none.

CDR3aa: CASSTPGTGGKGYTF
CDR3nt: TGCGCCAGCAGCACCCCCGGGACAGGGGGCAAGGGCTACACCTTC
d_gene: TRBD1
j_gene: TRBJ1-2
abundance: NA
v_gene: TRBV5-1

CDR3aa: CSVGTGTGGGSMHF
CDR3nt: NA
d_gene: NA
j_gene: TRBJ2-7
abundance: NA
v_gene: TRBV29-1

CDR3aa: CASSFGTGVNYGYTF
CDR3nt: TGCGCCAGCAGCTTTGGGACAGGGGTTAACTATGGCTACACCTTC
d_gene: TRBD1
j_gene: TRBJ1-2
abundance: NA
v_gene: TRBV5-1

CDR3aa: CASSLGGGSVEQYF
CDR3nt: TGTGCCAGCAGCTTGGGGGGGGGTAGTGTGGAGCAGTACTTC
d_gene: TRBD2
j_gene: TRBJ2-7
abundance: NA
v_gene: TRBV7-9

CDR3aa: CASSTLTGLETEAFF
CDR3nt: TGTGCCAGCAGCACTTTGACAGGGCTAGAAACTGAAGCTTTCTTT
d_gene: TRBD1
j_gene: TRBJ1-1
abundance: NA
v_gene: TRBV13

CDR3aa: CASSGTSGNPSDTQYF
CDR3nt: TGTGCCAGCAGCGGGACTAGCGGGAATCCTTCAGATACGCAGTATTTT
d_gene: TRBD2
j_gene: TRBJ2-3
abundance: NA
v_gene: TRBV9

CDR3aa: CASSLGLAPTYEQYF
CDR3nt: TGTGCCAGCAGCTTAGGACTGGCGCCGACCTACGAGCAGTACTTC
d_gene: NA
j_gene: TRBJ2-7
abundance: NA
v_gene: TRBV11-2

CDR3aa: CASRDRVGGEKLFF
CDR3nt: TGTGCCAGCAGGGACAGGGTTGGGGGTGAAAAACTGTTTTTT
d_gene: TRBD1
j_gene: TRBJ1-4
abundance: NA
v_gene: TRBV2

CDR3aa: CASSLKRTVTGELFF
CDR3nt: TGTGCCAGCAGTTTAAAGCGGACAGTGACCGGGGAGCTGTTTTTT
d_gene: NA
j_gene: TRBJ2-2
abundance: NA
v_gene: TRBV27

CDR3aa: CASSAGPGTGLMNTEAFF
CDR3nt: TGCGCCAGCAGCGCGGGGCCAGGGACAGGCCTCATGAACACTGAAGCTTTCTTT
d_gene: TRBD1
j_gene: TRBJ1-1
abundance: NA
v_gene: TRBV5-1

CDR3aa: CASSTRQAGSTDTQYF
CDR3nt: TGCGCCAGCAGCACCCGACAGGCAGGTAGCACAGATACGCAGTATTTT
d_gene: NA
j_gene: TRBJ2-3
abundance: once
v_gene: TRBV5-1

CDR3aa: CASSLPRGVLAAGELFF
CDR3nt: TGTGCCAGCAGCCTTCCGAGGGGCGTACTAGCCGCCGGGGAGCTGTTTTTT
d_gene: NA
j_gene: TRBJ2-2
abundance: NA
v_gene: TRBV7-9

CDR3aa: CASSPESTSYHEQYF
CDR3nt: TGTGCCAGCTCACCAGAGTCGACAAGCTACCACGAGCAGTACTTC
d_gene: NA
j_gene: TRBJ2-7
abundance: NA
v_gene: TRBV18

CDR3aa: CASSVGGRNEKLFF
CDR3nt: TGTGCCAGCAGCGTAGGCGGGCGTAATGAAAAACTGTTTTTT
d_gene: NA
j_gene: TRBJ1-4
abundance: NA
v_gene: TRBV9

CDR3aa: CASSSQGLSYTF
CDR3nt: TGTGCCAGCAGTTCACAGGGTTTGAGCTACACCTTC
d_gene: NA
j_gene: TRBJ1-2
abundance: NA
v_gene: TRBV27

CDR3aa: CATSNRGGSLAEAFF
CDR3nt: TGTGCCACCAGCAACCGGGGAGGATCTTTGGCTGAAGCTTTCTTT
d_gene: NA
j_gene: TRBJ1-1
abundance: NA
v_gene: TRBV15

CDR3aa: CASGEYNQPQHF
CDR3nt: TGTGCCAGCGGGGAGTACAATCAGCCCCAGCATTTT
d_gene: NA
j_gene: TRBJ1-5
abundance: once
v_gene: TRBV27

CDR3aa: CASSQRGNTEAFF
CDR3nt: TGTGCCAGCAGCCAACGGGGGAACACTGAAGCTTTCTTT
d_gene: NA
j_gene: TRBJ1-1
abundance: NA
v_gene: TRBV7-6

CDR3aa: CASSEERGSTDTQYF
CDR3nt: TGTGCCAGCAGTGAAGAACGGGGGAGCACAGATACGCAGTATTTT
d_gene: NA
j_gene: TRBJ2-3
abundance: NA
v_gene: TRBV6-1

CDR3aa: CASSLASGRNTEAFF
CDR3nt: TGTGCCAGCAGCTTAGCGTCAGGTCGGAACACTGAAGCTTTCTTT
d_gene: NA
j_gene: TRBJ1-1
abundance: NA
v_gene: TRBV7-9

CDR3aa: CASRLGGGTNYGYTF
CDR3nt: TGTGCCAGCCGCTTAGGGGGGGGTACTAACTATGGCTACACCTTC
d_gene: NA
j_gene: TRBJ1-2
abundance: NA
v_gene: TRBV28

CDR3aa: CASSHLEDLAATYNEQFF
CDR3nt: TGCGCCAGCAGCCACCTAGAGGATCTAGCGGCCACCTACAATGAGCAGTTCTTC
d_gene: TRBD2
j_gene: TRBJ2-1
abundance: NA
v_gene: TRBV4-1

CDR3aa: CASTSGGADTDTQYF
CDR3nt: TGTGCCAGTACCTCAGGGGGCGCGGACACAGATACGCAGTATTTT
d_gene: TRBD1
j_gene: TRBJ2-3
abundance: once
v_gene: TRBV19

CDR3aa: CASSVRATSGGLYTGELFF
CDR3nt: TGTGCCAGCAGCGTGAGGGCCACTAGCGGGGGGCTATACACCGGGGAGCTGTTTTTT
d_gene: TRBD2
j_gene: TRBJ2-2
abundance: NA
v_gene: TRBV9

CDR3aa: CASRAGTVLYEQYF
CDR3nt: TGTGCCAGCAGGGCCGGGACAGTCCTCTACGAGCAGTACTTC
d_gene: TRBD1
j_gene: TRBJ2-7
abundance: NA
v_gene: TRBV2

CDR3aa: CASSDSAPPETQYF
CDR3nt: TGTGCCAGCAGTGACTCAGCGCCTCCTGAGACCCAGTACTTC
d_gene: NA
j_gene: TRBJ2-5
abundance: NA
v_gene: TRBV6-4

CDR3aa: CASSPGENYEQYF
CDR3nt: TGTGCCAGCAGCCCCGGGGAAAACTACGAGCAGTACTTC
d_gene: NA
j_gene: TRBJ2-7
abundance: NA
v_gene: TRBV7-7

CDR3aa: CSVQKREATGELFF
CDR3nt: TGCAGCGTTCAGAAGCGGGAGGCCACCGGGGAGCTGTTTTTT
d_gene: TRBD2
j_gene: TRBJ2-2
abundance: NA
v_gene: TRBV29-1

CDR3aa: CASSTVDSPLHF
CDR3nt: TGTGCCAGCAGTACGGTGGATTCACCCCTCCACTTT
d_gene: NA
j_gene: TRBJ1-6
abundance: NA
v_gene: TRBV6-6

CDR3aa: CAWSPVGVNTEAFF
CDR3nt: TGTGCCTGGAGTCCCGTAGGAGTGAACACTGAAGCTTTCTTT
d_gene: NA
j_gene: TRBJ1-1
abundance: NA
v_gene: TRBV30

CDR3aa: CASSRDRASGNTIYF
CDR3nt: TGCGCCAGCAGCAGGGACAGGGCTTCTGGAAACACCATATATTTT
d_gene: TRBD1
j_gene: TRBJ1-3
abundance: NA
v_gene: TRBV5-1

CDR3aa: CASSFGLSGSYNEQFF
CDR3nt: TGTGCCAGCAGCTTTGGACTGTCGGGCTCCTACAATGAGCAGTTCTTC
d_gene: NA
j_gene: TRBJ2-1
abundance: NA
v_gene: TRBV7-3

CDR3aa: CASSQGLAGPKQYF
CDR3nt: TGTGCCAGCAGCCAGGGACTAGCGGGGCCCAAGCAGTACTTC
d_gene: TRBD2
j_gene: TRBJ2-7
abundance: once
v_gene: TRBV7-2

CDR3aa: CASSLNLNSPLHF
CDR3nt: TGTGCCAGCAGCTTAAATCTTAATTCACCCCTCCACTTT
d_gene: NA
j_gene: TRBJ1-6
abundance: NA
v_gene: TRBV11-2

CDR3aa: CASSTQRRTSGYNEQFF
CDR3nt: TGTGCCAGCAGCACGCAACGTAGGACTAGCGGCTACAATGAGCAGTTCTTC
d_gene: NA
j_gene: TRBJ2-1
abundance: NA
v_gene: TRBV21-1

CDR3aa: CASSLLNRGAFF
CDR3nt: TGTGCCAGCAGTTTATTAAATCGGGGAGCTTTCTTT
d_gene: NA
j_gene: TRBJ1-1
abundance: NA
v_gene: TRBV28

CDR3aa: CASSPQTGGNEKLFF
CDR3nt: TGTGCCAGTAGTCCTCAGACGGGGGGGAATGAAAAACTGTTTTTT
d_gene: NA
j_gene: TRBJ1-4
abundance: NA
v_gene: TRBV19